The entry below describes one TCR beta chain. As yet, its antigen is unknown. This entry belongs to a study of T cell repertoires in cytomegalovirus infection. About the research overall: Both a matching HLA type and CMV infection were indicated by public TCR beta signatures.

TCRdb reprocessed the reads with MiXCR, giving one entry per CDR3 protein. The table records about 740,000 distinct CDR3 sequences, less than 40% of them present only once. Study outcomes and limitations: Cumulated frequencies of public TCR beta families served to identify carriers of CMV plus the relevant HLA. HLA-C-restricted TCR beta clonotypes specific for CMV led the ex vivo response.

This clonotype originated in a human donor in good health (CMV status not recorded). Some clones in this sample may be carry-over from other donors' samples. Sequences were obtained from PBMCs.

CDR3 residues: CASSGTENIQYF. CDR3 coding DNA: TGTGCCAGCAGCGGGACTGAAAACATTCAGTACTTC. The rearrangement uses TRBV11-3 and TRBJ2-4; D is possibly TRBD2 (6 bases). V lost 5 bases, J lost 5 bases, and 7 bases lay in between. The CDR3 length is 12 residues. From germline, CDR1 is SGHNT and CDR2 YENEEA.